These 17 T cell receptor beta chains came from one sample sequenced in a study of siplizumab effects on memory and regulatory T cells (dated by TCRdb to the late 2010s). The library relied on the immunoSEQ multiplex PCR assay. TCRdb limited this immuneACCESS table to in-frame rearrangements with V and J called. A share of clones is missing; checked studies link under half to unresolved V genes, and the rest is unexplained. This sample is represented by 100,000 or so clones; roughly 91% of them were singletons. The ten most abundant clones make up about 0.34% of the sample. The material sequenced was CD4+ T cells sorted from blood. Receptors originate from a human donor in good health.

V is TRBV4-1 and J is TRBJ1-1; D uncertain. Deletions cut 7 bases from V and 0 bases from J, with 12 bases between. Looked up from germline, CDR1 is MGHRA and CDR2 is YSYEKL. The CDR3 consists of 14 residues. The CDR3 nucleotides read TGCGCCAGCACCAAAAGGGAGGTGAACACTGAAGCTTTCTTT. The encoded protein is CASTKREVNTEAFF.

The chain is built from TRBV2 and TRBJ1-4; D perhaps matches TRBD1 (5 bases). Germline V gene sequence: CDR1 SNHLY, CDR2 FYNNEI. The CDR3 totals 12 residues. The V end lost 6 bases, the J end lost 8 bases, and 10 bases lay between the germline ends. This CDR3 reads CASSDRDEKLFF. CDR3 DNA sequence: TGTGCCAGCAGCGATAGGGACGAAAAACTGTTTTTT.

The chain links TRBV5-4 to TRBJ1-1; D ambiguous. Per the germline V gene, CDR1 is SGHNT and CDR2 is YYREEE (reference sequence). With 4 bases removed from V and 4 bases from J, the gap between germline ends came to 26 bases. The CDR3 loop spans 18 amino acids. CDR3 sequence: CASSPPSGHYWGSTEAFF. The CDR3 region has the DNA TGTGCCAGCAGCCCCCCGTCTGGGCACTACTGGGGAAGCACTGAAGCTTTCTTT.

This chain links TRBV10-3 with TRBJ2-3, with TRBD2 identical over 7 bases. Germline assignment: CDR1 ENHRY and CDR2 SYGVKD. The length of the CDR3 is 11 residues. The V gene end was trimmed by 6 bases and the J gene end by 6 bases; junction bases not matched to a gene: 0. The CDR3 here is CAIRGGDTQYF. For the CDR3, the DNA is TGTGCCATCAGGGGGGGGGATACGCAGTATTTT.

This rearrangement joins TRBV5-1 to TRBJ2-3; D is unresolved. V was cut by 1 base and J by 4 bases, with 1 base left in between. CDR3 length equals 11 residues. Germline CDR1 is SGHRS and CDR2 is YFSETQ. The CDR3: CASSLSDTQYF. In DNA form, the CDR3 reads TGCGCCAGCAGCTTGTCAGATACGCAGTATTTT.

The rearrangement uses TRBV7-9 and TRBJ2-5; 12 positions agree with TRBD2. Germline V gene sequence: CDR1 SEHNR, CDR2 FQNEAQ (reference sequence). The CDR3 runs to 16 residues. V lost 1 base, J lost 2 bases, and 2 bases stayed unmatched. CDR3 nucleotide sequence: TGTGCCAGCAGCTTAGGGGGACTAGCGGGTCAAGAGACCCAGTACTTC. Its translation is CASSLGGLAGQETQYF.

In DNA form, the CDR3 reads TGCGCCAGCAGCCAAGAATCAGGACTAGCGGACGTGACGCTAGAGACCCAGTACTTC. It is translated as CASSQESGLADVTLETQYF. The chain links TRBV4-1 to TRBJ2-5, with 10 bases identical to TRBD2. V lost 0 bases to trimming and J lost 4 bases; unmatched junction nucleotides: 14. The CDR3 contains 19 residues. The germline gives CDR1 MGHRA, CDR2 YSYEKL.

The chain joins TRBV6-5 to TRBJ2-3; D unclear. The ends were cut back, 2 bases at V and 2 bases at J, with 5 bases in the middle. Germline V CDR1 and CDR2: MNHEY, SVGAGI. The CDR3 spans 13 residues. The CDR3: CASSYVSTDTQYF. The CDR3 region has the DNA TGTGCCAGCAGTTACGTCTCCACAGATACGCAGTATTTT.

This clone has only one observation. V is TRBV11-2 and J is TRBJ1-3; TRBD1 might be the D (5 bases). The length of the CDR3 is 17 residues. Trimming pared 5 bases from V and 4 bases from J, leaving 21 bases between. From germline, CDR1 is SGHAT and CDR2 FQNNGV. The CDR3 here is CASSARRDSFPGNTIYF. In DNA form, the CDR3 reads TGTGCCAGCAGCGCCCGCAGGGACTCCTTCCCAGGAAACACCATATATTTT.

The chain links TRBV6-6 to TRBJ1-2, with no clear D. Germline CDR1 and CDR2: MNHNY and SVGAGI (reference sequence). Deletions cut 2 bases from V and 4 bases from J, with 17 bases between. The CDR3 runs to 16 residues. As DNA, the CDR3 is TGTGCCAGCAGTTACAAACCACGGGCCCTCCCCTATGGCTACACCTTC. Translation gives CASSYKPRALPYGYTF.

The gene calls are TRBV19 and TRBJ1-2; TRBD1 agrees at 7 bases. Looked up from germline, CDR1 is LNHDA and CDR2 is SQIVND (reference sequence). With V trimmed by 3 bases and J by 3 bases, 4 bases remained unmatched. The CDR3 consists of 14 residues. The CDR3: CASSISGQDYGYTF. In DNA, the CDR3 is TGTGCCAGTAGTATTAGCGGACAGGACTATGGCTACACCTTC.

This sequence joins TRBV19 and TRBJ2-1; no clear D. Germline V CDR1 and CDR2: LNHDA, SQIVND (reference sequence). The CDR3 consists of 14 residues. Deletions cut 5 bases from V and 4 bases from J, with 12 bases between. The CDR3 bases are TGTGCCAGTAGTGATCCCCCTGCGTACAATGAGCAGTTCTTC. This encodes CASSDPPAYNEQFF.

V and J are TRBV4-1 and TRBJ2-7, with TRBD1 matching 7 bases. V was pared by 1 base and J by 1 base, with 4 bases of the junction left unmatched. Germline CDR1 MGHRA, CDR2 YSYEKL. There are 15 residues in the CDR3. As DNA, the CDR3 is TGCGCCAGCAGCCAAGGACAGGGTTTTTCCTACGAGCAGTACTTC. Translation: CASSQGQGFSYEQYF.

CDR3 nucleotides: TGTGCCAGCAGCTCCCACAGGGGTCAAGAGACCCAGTACTTC. It translates to CASSSHRGQETQYF. J is TRBJ2-5 and V is TRBV11-2; 7 nucleotides match TRBD1. V dropped 4 bases and J dropped 2; count of bases not matched to a gene: 4. Germline assignment: CDR1 SGHAT and CDR2 FQNNGV. The length of the CDR3 is 14 residues.

The chain carries TRBV18 and TRBJ1-3; 7 bases fit TRBD1. Germline CDR1 and CDR2: KGHSH and LQKENI. Trimming at V came to 5 bases and at J to 0 bases, leaving 7 bases not matched to a gene. This CDR3 is 16 amino acids long. The CDR3 spells CASSSGQRVSGNTIYF. The CDR3 DNA reads as TGTGCCAGCTCATCGGGACAGCGAGTCTCTGGAAACACCATATATTTT.

This chain uses TRBV9 with TRBJ2-5, with D hard to call. This CDR3 region has 15 residues. In germline, CDR1 is SGDLS, CDR2 YYNGEE. V was clipped by 2 bases and J by 3 bases, with 14 bases between them. The CDR3 here is CASSVGKVMKETQYF. The CDR3 DNA follows: TGTGCCAGCAGCGTCGGCAAAGTGATGAAAGAGACCCAGTACTTC.

The V gene is TRBV14, the J gene TRBJ2-3; no clear D gene. Germline CDR1 reads SGHDN; CDR2 reads FVKESK. Trimming pared 5 bases from V and 5 bases from J, leaving 14 bases between. This CDR3 is built from 14 residues. In DNA, the CDR3 is TGTGCCAGCAGCGCTCTAGGCCCTCGAGATACGCAGTATTTT. It yields the protein CASSALGPRDTQYF.